Listed here are 2 T cell receptor beta chains from one sample, sequenced in a study of graft-versus-host responses after intestinal transplantation. Measured with immunoSEQ multiplex PCR; TCRdb has only the in-frame clones, and not every one. The sample consists of 100,000 to 120,000 clones, over 85% of them appearing once. No antigen is known for these receptors. This sample comprised unstimulated CD8+ T cells sorted from spleen or lymph node cells, obtained before intestinal transplant. The receptor set was obtained from a human donor who received an intestinal transplant.

This chain uses TRBV7-3 with TRBJ2-1; D ambiguous. Germline V gene lookup returns CDR1 SGHTA and CDR2 FQGTGA. The V gene lost 1 base and the J gene lost 4 bases, with 11 bases spanning the gap. The CDR3 contains 15 residues. The CDR3 DNA follows: TGTGCCAGCAGCTTAATCGTCAGTGGGTACAATGAGCAGTTCTTC. As protein: CASSLIVSGYNEQFF.

J is TRBJ2-7 and V is TRBV28, with 8 bases that match TRBD2. J lost 3 bases, V lost 7 bases, and 14 bases had no gene match. The CDR3 has 16 amino acids. CDR1 and CDR2 (germline): MDHEN, SYDVKM. The CDR3 sequence is CASTTLGTRESYEQYF. Here the CDR3 DNA reads TGTGCCAGCACCACCCTCGGGACTAGAGAAAGCTACGAGCAGTACTTC.